These T cell receptor beta chains were read from a single sample in a study of control samples from healthy donors and cancer patients. Assay used: immunoSEQ multiplex PCR; TCRdb lists only in-frame clones, some missing. In the table there are 120,000 to 150,000 clones, about 89% of which are singletons. The sequenced material came from blood. All receptors come from a man aged 18 to 29 in good health. CDR3s include the opening cysteine and the closing phenylalanine or tryptophan. D genes are given only for firm matches. A clone size is listed for some rows: how often the clone was seen (once, few, many), or a class if it is expanded.

d_gene,j_gene,v_gene,abundance,CDR3aa,CDR3nt
-,TRBJ2-3,TRBV7-2,-,CASSLVPPDYQQHTQYF,TGTGCCAGCAGCTTAGTTCCGCCGGACTACCAACAGCATACGCAGTATTTT
-,TRBJ1-6,TRBV7-2,-,CASSPPNSPLHF,TGTGCCAGCAGCCCGCCCAATTCACCCCTCCACTTT
-,TRBJ1-4,TRBV6-5,once,CASRDLNEKLFF,TGTGCCAGCAGAGACCTTAATGAAAAACTGTTTTTT
-,TRBJ1-2,TRBV4-2,-,CASSQEFWPPANYGYTF,TGTGCCAGCAGCCAAGAGTTCTGGCCCCCAGCCAACTATGGCTACACCTTC
-,TRBJ1-1,TRBV5-1,-,CASSPQAVRMSWTEAFF,TGCGCCAGCAGCCCTCAAGCGGTTCGCATGTCGTGGACTGAAGCTTTCTTT
-,TRBJ2-3,TRBV9,-,CASSPIYGGSTDTQYF,TGTGCCAGCAGCCCGATCTACGGGGGTAGCACAGATACGCAGTATTTT
-,TRBJ2-5,TRBV30,-,CAWGGPGQETQYF,TGTGCCTGGGGTGGACCGGGCCAAGAGACCCAGTACTTC
TRBD2,TRBJ2-5,TRBV11-1,-,CASSFGGGRVEETQYF,TGTGCCAGCAGCTTTGGCGGGGGAAGGGTTGAAGAGACCCAGTACTTC
-,TRBJ2-7,TRBV24-1,-,CATSGPPTLVEGYEQYF,TGTGCCACCAGCGGCCCACCGACTCTAGTGGAAGGGTACGAGCAGTACTTC
TRBD2,TRBJ2-3,TRBV12-3/TRBV12-4,-,CASSSAGTSYYF,TGTGCCAGCAGTTCGGCTGGGACTAGTTACTATTTT
-,TRBJ2-5,TRBV3-1/TRBV3-2,-,CASSHPVAGGTQYF,TGTGCCAGCAGCCACCCTGTTGCCGGAGGGACCCAGTACTTC
-,TRBJ1-3,TRBV6-2/TRBV6-3,-,CASSGRGFGNTIYF,TGTGCCAGCAGCGGCCGAGGGTTTGGAAACACCATATATTTT
-,TRBJ2-3,TRBV4-1,-,CASSQDPPDTQYF,TGCGCCAGCAGCCAAGATCCTCCAGATACGCAGTATTTT
-,TRBJ2-7,TRBV6-5,-,CASRDGYEQYF,TGTGCCAGCCGGGACGGCTACGAGCAGTACTTC
-,TRBJ2-7,TRBV19,-,CASSIGAGQYEQYF,TGTGCCAGTAGTATAGGGGCAGGGCAGTACGAGCAGTACTTC
-,TRBJ1-3,TRBV7-2,-,CASSFSGQNPNTIYF,TGTGCCAGCAGCTTTTCCGGACAGAACCCGAACACCATATATTTT
TRBD1,TRBJ1-2,TRBV28,once,CAIEGAGTGYGYTF,TGTGCCATTGAGGGGGCCGGGACAGGCTATGGCTACACCTTC
TRBD1,TRBJ1-2,TRBV7-2,-,CASSLITGGANYGYTF,TGTGCCAGCAGCTTAATCACAGGGGGCGCTAACTATGGCTACACCTTC
TRBD2,TRBJ2-1,TRBV7-2,-,CASSPTRASGVYNEQFF,TGTGCCAGCAGCCCCACTAGAGCTAGCGGAGTTTACAATGAGCAGTTCTTC
-,TRBJ1-6,TRBV6-5,-,CASSYKGIPNSPLHF,TGTGCCAGCAGTTACAAGGGGATCCCGAATTCACCCCTCCACTTT
TRBD2,TRBJ2-2,TRBV2,-,CASSVAGGRGAGELFF,TGTGCCAGCAGCGTCGCGGGGGGGCGAGGAGCCGGGGAGCTGTTTTTT
-,TRBJ1-6,TRBV14,-,CASSQEYGPLHF,TGTGCCAGCAGCCAGGAGTATGGACCCCTCCACTTT
-,TRBJ1-6,TRBV10-2,few,CASSERSARNSPLHF,TGCGCCAGCAGTGAACGGTCGGCCCGTAATTCACCCCTCCACTTT
-,TRBJ1-2,TRBV6-6,-,CASSYNGQNPNYGYTF,TGTGCCAGCAGTTACAATGGACAGAACCCTAACTATGGCTACACCTTC
-,TRBJ2-5,TRBV24-1,-,CATSAGYQETQYF,TGTGCCACCAGTGCAGGGTACCAAGAGACCCAGTACTTC
-,TRBJ1-4,TRBV19,-,CASSDINEKLFF,TGTGCCAGTTCAGACATAAATGAAAAACTGTTTTTT
-,TRBJ1-2,TRBV6-5,-,CASRRQNYGYTF,TGTGCCAGCAGAAGACAGAACTATGGCTACACCTTC
TRBD2,TRBJ2-3,TRBV25-1,-,CASSDSGGPGIDTQYF,TGTGCCAGCAGTGATAGCGGGGGACCCGGCATAGATACGCAGTATTTT
-,TRBJ1-2,TRBV7-9,-,CASSPDLGGNYGYTF,TGTGCCAGCAGCCCCGACTTGGGCGGTAACTATGGCTACACCTTC
TRBD1,TRBJ2-1,TRBV28,once,CASSLTGTGVRNEQFF,TGTGCCAGCAGTTTAACCGGGACAGGGGTAAGGAATGAGCAGTTCTTC
-,TRBJ1-1,TRBV27,-,CASSSQPPMNTEAFF,TGTGCCAGCAGTTCCCAGCCACCAATGAACACTGAAGCTTTCTTT
-,TRBJ2-5,TRBV11-2,-,CASSLWDPPETQYF,TGTGCCAGCAGCTTATGGGACCCCCCGGAGACCCAGTACTTC
TRBD1,TRBJ2-3,TRBV7-9,-,CASSPRDREGGTDTQYF,TGTGCCAGCAGCCCGCGAGACAGGGAAGGGGGCACAGATACGCAGTATTTT
TRBD1,TRBJ1-5,TRBV2,-,CASNGQGTEPQHF,TGTGCCAGCAACGGACAGGGTACGGAGCCCCAGCATTTT
-,TRBJ1-1,TRBV30,-,CAWHTGRWTEAFF,TGTGCCTGGCACACAGGTCGATGGACTGAAGCTTTCTTT
-,TRBJ1-3,TRBV5-1,once,CASSLSGGSGNTIYF,TGCGCCAGCAGCTTGTCGGGGGGCTCTGGAAACACCATATATTTT
-,TRBJ1-2,TRBV7-9,-,CASSLQGDGYTF,TGTGCCAGCAGCTTGCAGGGAGATGGCTACACCTTC
-,TRBJ2-7,TRBV7-7,-,CASSLELDDEQYF,TGTGCCAGCAGCTTAGAGCTCGACGACGAGCAGTACTTC
-,TRBJ1-2,TRBV9,-,CASSPWGYTF,TGTGCCAGCAGCCCTTGGGGCTACACCTTC
-,TRBJ2-1,TRBV7-2,-,CASSLENRYNEQFF,TGTGCCAGCAGCTTAGAGAACAGGTACAATGAGCAGTTCTTC
-,TRBJ2-6,TRBV7-3,-,CASSLSSGAGANVLTF,TGTGCCAGCAGCTTAAGTTCAGGAGCCGGGGCCAACGTCCTGACTTTC
TRBD1,TRBJ1-1,TRBV25-1,-,CASSKPGQGYTEAFF,TGTGCCAGCAGTAAACCGGGACAGGGGTACACTGAAGCTTTCTTT
TRBD2,TRBJ2-5,TRBV7-9,-,CASSSPVGGGKETQYF,TGTGCCAGCAGCTCCCCGGTGGGCGGGGGGAAAGAGACCCAGTACTTC
-,TRBJ1-2,TRBV6-1,-,CASSELVRPSGRIRTDYGYTF,TGTGCCAGCAGTGAATTGGTGCGCCCATCCGGGCGGATTAGGACAGACTATGGCTACACCTTC
-,TRBJ1-5,TRBV4-1,-,CASSPEGGGYNQPQHF,TGCGCCAGCAGCCCCGAGGGGGGGGGTTACAATCAGCCCCAGCATTTT
-,TRBJ1-1,TRBV6-2/TRBV6-3,-,CASSYSQRQLDTEAFF,TGTGCCAGCAGTTACTCGCAGAGACAGTTGGACACTGAAGCTTTCTTT
TRBD1,TRBJ2-5,TRBV5-4,-,CASSLAGTEETQYF,TGTGCCAGCAGCTTGGCAGGGACAGAAGAGACCCAGTACTTC
-,TRBJ1-2,TRBV18,-,CASSPGVANYGYTF,TGTGCCAGCTCACCAGGGGTAGCTAACTATGGCTACACCTTC
TRBD1,TRBJ2-7,TRBV18,-,CASSATGQGYYEQYF,TGTGCCAGCTCAGCTACGGGACAGGGTTACTACGAGCAGTACTTC
-,TRBJ1-5,TRBV6-2/TRBV6-3,-,CASSFARDVGLNQPQHF,TGTGCCAGCAGTTTCGCTAGGGATGTCGGCCTCAATCAGCCCCAGCATTTT
-,TRBJ2-7,TRBV10-3,-,CAISESGKIYEQYF,TGTGCCATCAGTGAGTCGGGGAAGATCTACGAGCAGTACTTC
-,TRBJ1-2,TRBV27,-,CASSFSGTYGYTF,TGTGCCAGCAGTTTCTCAGGGACCTATGGCTACACCTTC
-,TRBJ1-5,TRBV2,-,CASRRQGDQPQHF,TGTGCCAGCCGCCGGCAGGGCGATCAGCCCCAGCATTTT
-,TRBJ1-5,TRBV3-1/TRBV3-2,-,CASSPRGVYNQPQHF,TGTGCCAGCAGCCCCCGGGGGGTATACAATCAGCCCCAGCATTTT
-,TRBJ1-5,TRBV6-5,-,CASSTEGGRDQPQHF,TGTGCCAGCAGCACAGAAGGTGGCAGGGATCAGCCCCAGCATTTT
-,TRBJ2-2,TRBV18,-,CASSPYTGELFF,TGTGCCAGCTCACCTTACACCGGGGAGCTGTTTTTT
-,TRBJ2-5,TRBV20-1,-,CSASAGALETQYF,TGCAGTGCTAGTGCGGGGGCCCTAGAGACCCAGTACTTC
-,TRBJ1-4,TRBV10-2,-,CASRPPGDLLEKLFF,TGCGCCAGCAGGCCCCCGGGAGACCTTCTTGAAAAACTGTTTTTT
-,TRBJ2-1,TRBV28,-,CASTGPFYNEQFF,TGTGCCAGCACGGGTCCTTTTTACAATGAGCAGTTCTTC